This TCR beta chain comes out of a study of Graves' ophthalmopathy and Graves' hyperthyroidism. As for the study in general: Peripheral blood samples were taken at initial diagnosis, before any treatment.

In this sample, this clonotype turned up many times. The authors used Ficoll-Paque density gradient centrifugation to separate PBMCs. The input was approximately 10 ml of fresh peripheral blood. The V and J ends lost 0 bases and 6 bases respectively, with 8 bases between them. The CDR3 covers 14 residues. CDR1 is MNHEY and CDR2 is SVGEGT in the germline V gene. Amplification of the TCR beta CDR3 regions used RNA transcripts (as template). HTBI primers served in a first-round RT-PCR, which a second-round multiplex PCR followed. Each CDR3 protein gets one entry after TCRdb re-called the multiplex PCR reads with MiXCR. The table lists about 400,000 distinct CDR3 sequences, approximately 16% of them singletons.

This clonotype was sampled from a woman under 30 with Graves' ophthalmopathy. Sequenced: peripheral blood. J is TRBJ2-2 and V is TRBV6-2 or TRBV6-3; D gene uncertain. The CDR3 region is CASSYSIGSGELFF. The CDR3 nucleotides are TGTGCCAGCAGTTACTCGATAGGGTCCGGGGAGCTGTTTTTT.